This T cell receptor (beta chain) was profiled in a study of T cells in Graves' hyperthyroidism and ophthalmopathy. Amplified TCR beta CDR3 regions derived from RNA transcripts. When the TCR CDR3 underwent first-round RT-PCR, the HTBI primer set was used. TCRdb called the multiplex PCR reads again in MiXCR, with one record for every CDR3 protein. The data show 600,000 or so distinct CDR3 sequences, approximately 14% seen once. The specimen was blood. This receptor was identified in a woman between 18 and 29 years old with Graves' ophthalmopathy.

Here the CDR3 reads CASSPSLAGLAGFSTDTQYF. The CDR3 nucleotides read TGTGCCAGCAGCCCCTCCTTGGCGGGACTAGCGGGTTTTAGCACAGATACGCAGTATTTT. The V call is TRBV12-3 or TRBV12-4, the J call TRBJ2-3; 12 positions agree with TRBD2. With 6 bases clipped from V and 0 bases from J, the junction kept 16 bases outside the gene matches. CDR3 length equals 20 residues.